This entry describes one T cell receptor beta chain. What it recognizes is unknown. The data were obtained in a study of vaccination effects on CD4 cells after COVID-19. Study findings and constraints: Only a few convalescent patients and no early post-infection timepoints featured in the study.

Repertoires were generated with immunoSEQ multiplex PCR, while TCRdb's copy carries only in-frame clones and drops some. The sample has 70,000 or so clones; approximately 71% are singletons. Culturing for about 9 days preceded CD4+ T cell isolation. The clonotype originates from a human donor who received a COVID-19 vaccine. The starting material was CD4+ T cells from PBMCs cultured without peptide, obtained before COVID-19 vaccination.

CDR3 protein: CASRPDGYGYTF. In nucleotides, the CDR3 is TGTGCCAGCAGACCGGACGGCTATGGCTACACCTTC. The chain has TRBV12-3 or TRBV12-4 and TRBJ1-2; D is unclear. The germline V and J ends were trimmed by 6 bases and 4 bases, with 9 bases remaining between them. The CDR3 is 12 amino acids.